Sequencing of this T cell receptor beta chain was carried out in a study of cytomegalovirus exposure and HLA in healthy donors. Study results and caveats: In vitro data verified a few CMV-associated chains as specific for CMV antigens.

The length of the CDR3 is 15 residues. Trimming cost V 0 bases and J 1 base; bases outside gene matches: 2. Germline V gene lookup returns CDR1 SGHDT and CDR2 YYEEEE. This clone was seen just once. Its antigen is currently unknown. With 60 Vbeta and 13 Jbeta primers, the PCR was carried out. Here immunoSEQ multiplex PCR was the method, and the copy in TCRdb shows in-frame clones only, minus some. Of about 210,000 clones detected, almost 80% appear once; the ten largest clones hold 1.5% to 2%. The receptor comes from a male donor in good health and CMV-seronegative. The chain couples TRBV5-6 to TRBJ2-3, with TRBD1 identical over 7 bases. The material sequenced was PBMCs. The CDR3 loop reads CASSLGDRRTDTQYF. DNA for the CDR3: TGTGCCAGCAGCTTGGGGGACAGACGCACAGATACGCAGTATTTT.